In this sample, the clone carrying this T cell receptor (beta chain) turned up many times. This entry belongs to a study of T-cell reconstitution after alpha-beta-depleted transplantation in children. Unique molecular identifiers were built into the TCRbeta library. MiXCR was run by TCRdb on the PCR reads, yielding one entry per CDR3 protein. The table lists 490,000 or so distinct CDR3 sequences, under 15% of them singletons. The CDR3 covers 17 residues. The trim removed 1 base at V and 4 bases at J, leaving 9 bases unmatched. Per the germline V gene, CDR1 is LGHNA and CDR2 is YNFKEQ. The sample was PBMCs from the stem cell graft donor, taken from the stem cell graft. This clonotype was sampled from a human donor who donated a stem cell graft to a child with combined immunodeficiency. This chain joins TRBV4-2 and TRBJ1-1, with 10 bases lining up with TRBD1. DNA for the CDR3: TGTGCCAGCAGCCAAGTGGGGGTGGGGGACAGGGGCACTGAAGCTTTCTTT. Translating it yields CASSQVGVGDRGTEAFF.